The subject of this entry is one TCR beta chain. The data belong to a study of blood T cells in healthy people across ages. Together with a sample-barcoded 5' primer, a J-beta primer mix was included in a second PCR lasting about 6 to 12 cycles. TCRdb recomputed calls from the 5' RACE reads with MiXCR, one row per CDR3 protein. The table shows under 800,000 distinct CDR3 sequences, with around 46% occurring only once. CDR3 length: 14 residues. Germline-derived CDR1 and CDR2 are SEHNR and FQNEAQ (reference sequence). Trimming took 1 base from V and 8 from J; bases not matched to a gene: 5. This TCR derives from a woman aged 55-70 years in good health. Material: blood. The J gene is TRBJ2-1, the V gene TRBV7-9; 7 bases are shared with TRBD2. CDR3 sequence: CASSLVASGYEQFF. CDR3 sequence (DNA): TGTGCCAGCAGCTTAGTTGCTAGCGGCTATGAGCAGTTCTTC.